One sample yielded the 9 T cell receptor beta chains listed below, sequenced in a study of blood T cell repertoires in COVID-19. TCRdb's table, derived via immunoSEQ multiplex PCR, lists solely in-frame clones and lacks some. Here the sample spans some 260,000 clones, 85% to 90% being singletons. Sequencing was carried out using PBMCs or T cells enriched from blood (not recorded which). The receptors here all came from a man in his forties who had recovered from COVID-19.

The chain links TRBV28 to TRBJ1-3; 10 bases line up with TRBD1. The CDR3 loop spans 18 amino acids. Germline CDR1 reads MDHEN; CDR2 reads SYDVKM. V lost 6 bases to trimming and J lost 2 bases; unmatched junction nucleotides: 13. The CDR3 region has the DNA TGTGCCAGCAGGGGACAGGGGAATATTGGTCTTACTGGAAACACCATATATTTT. This gives the protein CASRGQGNIGLTGNTIYF.

The chain has TRBV7-9 and TRBJ1-4, with D hard to call. The CDR3 is made up of 15 amino acids. V was shortened by 5 bases and J by 0 bases, with 10 bases between the two germline ends. CDR1 is SEHNR, CDR2 FQNEAQ, per germline (reference sequence). CDR3 nucleotide sequence: TGTGCCAGCAGCGGGCGGGGTACAACTAATGAAAAACTGTTTTTT. It yields the protein CASSGRGTTNEKLFF.

This clone has just a few counts. This chain connects TRBV5-1 to TRBJ2-5, with 9 bases matching TRBD1. V shed 0 bases and J 2 bases; nucleotides not matched to a gene: 5. CDR1 and CDR2 from the germline V gene are SGHRS and YFSETQ. CDR3 length: 16 residues. This chain's CDR3 is CASSLASGTGQETQYF. CDR3 DNA sequence: TGCGCCAGCAGCTTGGCCTCCGGGACAGGGCAAGAGACCCAGTACTTC.

This chain links TRBV7-9 with TRBJ2-7, with D hard to call. The CDR3 has 11 amino acids. Germline loops: CDR1 SEHNR, CDR2 FQNEAQ (reference sequence). With 1 base removed from V and 6 bases from J, the gap between germline ends came to 4 bases. The CDR3 protein is CASSLGAEQYF. Written as DNA, the CDR3 is TGTGCCAGCAGCTTAGGGGCCGAGCAGTACTTC.

V is TRBV9 and J is TRBJ2-3; 8 positions match TRBD1. Germline V gene lookup returns CDR1 SGDLS and CDR2 YYNGEE. The CDR3 consists of 15 residues. V trimming: 2 bases; J trimming: 0 bases; junction bases outside the gene matches: 2. CDR3 sequence (DNA): TGTGCCAGCAGCGTGACAGGGGATAGCACAGATACGCAGTATTTT. Its protein product is CASSVTGDSTDTQYF.

The chain couples TRBV3-1 (or the pseudogene TRBV3-2) to TRBJ1-6; D is ambiguous. V dropped 6 bases and J dropped 5 bases, with 11 bases sitting between them. The length of the CDR3 is 14 residues. Germline V gene data show CDR1 as LGHDT and CDR2 as YNNKEL (reference sequence). CDR3 sequence: CASSFEVDNSPLHF. The CDR3 DNA sequence: TGTGCCAGCAGTTTCGAGGTTGATAATTCACCCCTCCACTTT.

The V and J genes are TRBV7-6 and TRBJ2-2; maybe TRBD1 (5 bases). V shed 1 base and J shed 6 bases, with 15 bases lying between them. This CDR3 region has 16 residues. CDR1 and CDR2 (germline): SGHVS, FNYEAQ. The CDR3: CASSLVDLLQAGELFF. CDR3 in DNA: TGTGCCAGCAGCTTAGTCGACCTACTACAGGCCGGGGAGCTGTTTTTT.

This rearrangement joins TRBV25-1 to TRBJ2-7; D may be TRBD1 (6 bases). Looked up from germline, CDR1 is MGHDK and CDR2 is SYGVNS. The CDR3 is 12 residues long. The ends were cut back, 4 bases at V and 3 bases at J, with 7 bases in the middle. The CDR3 nucleotides read TGTGCCAGCAGTGCGACAGGCTACGAGCAGTACTTC. Protein product: CASSATGYEQYF.

The chain couples TRBV5-1 to TRBJ2-1, with D possibly matching TRBD2 (5 bases). Trimming left V 0 bases short and J 7 bases short, with 11 bases between. Germline CDR1 is SGHRS and CDR2 is YFSETQ. The CDR3 contains 14 residues. CDR3 protein: CASSLETDLNEQFF. The CDR3 bases are TGCGCCAGCAGCTTGGAAACGGACTTGAATGAGCAGTTCTTC.